Sequencing of this TCR beta chain was carried out in a study of vaccination and CD4 T cells after COVID-19. Across the study: Nasal swab PCR had detected SARS-CoV-2 in convalescent patients, several mild and one severe. Four females and six males made up the convalescents, two of whom were Hispanic. General observations from the study: A median of approximately 90% of reactive clones, in convalescent patients, became evident only post-vaccination.

Treatment here: approximately nine-day PBMC culture with coronavirus spike peptide pools or control peptides (ViraFEST assay). Details on this clonotype: Antigen unknown.

V was clipped by 8 bases and J by 0 bases; unmatched bases: 12. Germline CDR1 is SGHAT and CDR2 is FQNNGV. This CDR3 has 16 amino acids. Sequencing of the DNA from cultured CD4+ T cells was carried out with the Oncomine TCR Beta short-read assay. Using the QIAamp micro DNA kit, genomic DNA was extracted from the CD4+ T cells that had been cultured. TCRdb re-called the PCR reads through MiXCR, storing one row per CDR3 protein. The table lists under 8,000 distinct CDR3 sequences, about 54% of them singletons. The specimen sequenced was CD4+ T cells from blood, cultured in vitro. This chain links TRBV11-2 with TRBJ2-7; 8 nucleotides align to TRBD2. This receptor was obtained from a human donor who had recovered from COVID-19. CDR3 in amino acids: CASLGLAGPSSYEQYF. The DNA of the CDR3 is TGTGCCAGCTTGGGGCTAGCGGGTCCCTCCTCCTACGAGCAGTACTTC.